This is a list of T cell receptor beta chains from one sample in a study of identical twins. TCRdb re-called the 5' RACE reads with MiXCR, one entry per CDR3 protein. The table has 1,800,000 or so distinct CDR3 sequences, under 35% seen once; the top ten hold about 0.27%. The specimen sequenced was cord blood. These receptors came from a newborn girl in good health. Both conserved end residues are part of each CDR3. A D gene is named only where the DNA matches it firmly. Size tells how often a clone was seen (once, few, many) or the class of an expanded clone, and some rows leave it out.

-	TRBV7-9	-	TRBJ2-4	CASSLAGQDFPGIQYF	TGTGCCAGCAGCTTAGCGGGCCAGGACTTCCCTGGAATTCAGTACTTC
-	TRBV7-2	few	TRBJ1-3	CASSLEGNSGNTIYF	TGTGCCAGCAGCTTAGAAGGGAACTCTGGAAACACCATATATTTT
TRBD1	TRBV7-9	few	TRBJ2-6	CASSSGTGSSGANVLTF	TGTGCCAGCAGCTCCGGGACAGGTTCCTCTGGGGCCAACGTCCTGACTTTC
-	TRBV20-1	-	TRBJ1-4	CSAREVGRLNEKLFF	TGCAGTGCTAGAGAGGTGGGGCGCCTGAATGAAAAACTGTTTTTT
TRBD2	TRBV5-1	-	TRBJ2-7	CASSLVGVVGKRGSYEQYF	TGCGCCAGCAGCTTGGTAGGGGTTGTTGGGAAGCGGGGATCCTACGAGCAGTACTTC
TRBD2	TRBV28	few	TRBJ2-7	CASSYRLLAGYEQYF	TGTGCCAGCAGTTATAGGCTCCTAGCGGGTTACGAGCAGTACTTC
-	TRBV28	-	TRBJ2-7	CASSLFAGISYNEQYF	TGTGCCAGCAGTTTATTTGCCGGGATTTCCTACAATGAGCAGTACTTC
-	TRBV2	few	TRBJ2-1	CASREGGWSYNEQFF	TGTGCCAGCAGGGAAGGGGGGTGGTCTTACAATGAGCAGTTCTTC
-	TRBV6-1	few	TRBJ2-3	CASDRLLRLTASTDTQYF	TGTGCCAGCGATAGACTCCTTAGACTAACTGCTAGCACAGATACGCAGTATTTT
-	TRBV6-1	-	TRBJ2-6	CASRLRPGANVLTF	TGTGCCAGCAGGCTTCGCCCTGGGGCCAACGTCCTGACTTTC
-	TRBV6-5	few	TRBJ2-5	CASSAQLPLETQYF	TGTGCCAGTAGCGCACAGTTACCCTTAGAGACCCAGTACTTC
TRBD1	TRBV7-8	-	TRBJ2-3	CASSPGQGRNTQYF	TGTGCCAGCAGCCCCGGACAGGGGAGAAATACGCAGTATTTT
-	TRBV2	few	TRBJ1-6	CASQIEGSYNSPLHF	TGTGCCAGCCAAATCGAGGGGTCCTATAATTCACCCCTCCACTTT
-	TRBV20-1	few	TRBJ2-5	CSADMWGSQETQYF	TGCAGTGCTGACATGTGGGGTAGCCAAGAGACCCAGTACTTC
-	TRBV12-3/TRBV12-4	-	TRBJ2-4	CASKSGAGNIQYF	TGTGCCAGCAAGTCAGGGGCGGGGAACATTCAGTACTTC
-	TRBV28	few	TRBJ2-7	CASTTSAGGDEQYF	TGTGCCAGCACCACCTCGGCCGGCGGCGACGAGCAGTACTTC
-	TRBV20-1	-	TRBJ2-3	CSASSGRGPTDTQYF	TGCAGTGCTAGTTCCGGGCGGGGGCCCACAGATACGCAGTATTTT
-	TRBV7-2	-	TRBJ1-1	CASSLTGSMNTETFF	TGTGCCAGCAGCTTAACAGGCTCCATGAACACTGAAACTTTCTTT
TRBD2	TRBV6-5	-	TRBJ2-7	CASSYLPSGSHEQYF	TGTGCCAGCAGTTACCTACCTAGCGGGAGCCACGAGCAGTACTTC
-	TRBV20-1	few	TRBJ1-4	CSATGRGNEKLFF	TGCAGTGCTACAGGGCGCGGGAATGAAAAACTGTTTTTT
TRBD2	TRBV27	-	TRBJ2-4	CASSFSGLAGPLAKNIQYF	TGTGCCAGCAGTTTTTCCGGACTAGCGGGTCCTTTAGCCAAAAACATTCAGTACTTC
-	TRBV6-5	few	TRBJ1-6	CASSYSSPGFNSPLHF	TGTGCCAGCAGTTACTCGAGTCCAGGCTTTAATTCACCCCTCCACTTT
-	TRBV5-1	-	TRBJ2-7	CASSLGVGVIYEQYF	TGCGCCAGCAGCTTGGGGGTCGGCGTCATATACGAGCAGTACTTC
TRBD2	TRBV20-1	few	TRBJ2-3	CSASSGASGGSDTQYF	TGCAGTGCTAGTTCGGGGGCTAGCGGGGGGTCCGATACGCAGTATTTT
-	TRBV3-1	few	TRBJ1-2	CASSQGRGYTF	TGTGCCAGCAGCCAAGGTCGGGGCTACACCTTC
-	TRBV25-1	many	TRBJ1-2	CASSEYRYGYTF	TGTGCCAGCAGTGAATACAGATATGGCTACACCTTC
-	TRBV3-1	-	TRBJ2-7	CASSQFTARQSYEQYF	TGTGCCAGCAGCCAATTTACAGCCCGCCAGTCCTACGAGCAGTACTTC
-	TRBV27	-	TRBJ1-1	CAPRVRAFF	TGTGCCCCCAGGGTTAGAGCTTTCTTT
TRBD2	TRBV6-1	few	TRBJ2-3	CASSRSGSWTDTQYF	TGTGCCAGCAGCCGTAGCGGGAGCTGGACAGATACGCAGTATTTT
TRBD1	TRBV28	few	TRBJ2-5	CASSVISGQGGETQYF	TGTGCCAGCAGTGTAATATCCGGACAGGGTGGGGAGACCCAGTACTTC
TRBD2	TRBV29-1	few	TRBJ2-5	CSVLPPLTSGFGETQYF	TGCAGCGTTCTACCGCCCCTAACTAGCGGCTTTGGGGAGACCCAGTACTTC
TRBD2	TRBV4-2	-	TRBJ2-1	CASSQDWGWRGGRDEQFF	TGTGCCAGCAGCCAAGATTGGGGTTGGCGGGGGGGCCGGGATGAGCAGTTCTTC
TRBD2	TRBV5-1	few	TRBJ2-7	CASSLVLADPYEQYF	TGCGCCAGCAGCTTGGTTCTAGCGGATCCCTACGAGCAGTACTTC
-	TRBV24-1	-	TRBJ2-7	CATSDSGPADYEQYF	TGTGCCACCAGTGATTCGGGACCAGCGGACTACGAGCAGTACTTC
TRBD1	TRBV7-9	few	TRBJ2-2	CASSLNRGSNTGELFF	TGTGCCAGCAGCTTAAACAGGGGCTCGAACACCGGGGAGCTGTTTTTT
-	TRBV27	-	TRBJ1-2	CASSSTGHGYTF	TGTGCCAGCAGTTCCACAGGGCATGGCTACACCTTC
-	TRBV20-1	-	TRBJ2-3	CSARFRPSADKIGDTQYF	TGCAGTGCTAGATTCCGTCCGTCGGCGGACAAGATTGGGGATACGCAGTATTTT
-	TRBV6-5	few	TRBJ1-2	CASAQVGGYTF	TGTGCCAGCGCCCAGGTCGGCGGCTACACCTTC
TRBD1	TRBV29-1	-	TRBJ2-3	CSVGQGMITDTQYF	TGCAGCGTCGGACAGGGGATGATCACAGATACGCAGTATTTT
-	TRBV29-1	-	TRBJ1-1	CSVEDRGAFF	TGCAGCGTTGAAGATCGGGGGGCTTTCTTT
TRBD2	TRBV29-1	-	TRBJ2-4	CSVEDLRREFDYNEQYF	TGCAGCGTTGAAGATCTTAGGCGGGAGTTTGACTACAATGAGCAGTACTTC
-	TRBV7-2	-	TRBJ1-2	CASSLGNGNYGYTF	TGTGCCAGCAGCTTGGGGAATGGGAACTATGGCTACACCTTC
-	TRBV10-3	-	TRBJ1-6	CAISVMEGDSPLHF	TGTGCCATCAGTGTAATGGAAGGGGATTCACCCCTCCACTTT
-	TRBV10-3	-	TRBJ1-4	CAISQGRNEKLFF	TGTGCCATCAGTCAGGGGCGCAATGAAAAACTGTTTTTT
TRBD2	TRBV12-3/TRBV12-4	many	TRBJ2-3	CASSTSASTDTQYF	TGTGCCAGCAGCACTAGCGCCAGCACAGATACGCAGTATTTT
-	TRBV20-1	few	TRBJ2-7	CSARRVTGEQYF	TGCAGTGCTAGGCGTGTCACGGGGGAGCAGTACTTC
-	TRBV10-3	-	TRBJ2-2	CAISESSGAIGELFF	TGTGCCATCAGTGAGTCATCGGGAGCGATCGGGGAGCTGTTTTTT
-	TRBV4-2	few	TRBJ2-3	CASSQDSESQYF	TGTGCCAGCAGCCAAGATTCCGAATCGCAGTATTTT
TRBD2	TRBV28	-	TRBJ2-7	CASLLAGVSEQYF	TGTGCCAGCCTCCTAGCGGGAGTGAGCGAGCAGTACTTC
-	TRBV20-1	-	TRBJ1-5	CSANRVINQPQHF	TGCAGTGCCAATAGGGTTATCAATCAGCCCCAGCATTTT
TRBD2	TRBV30	-	TRBJ2-1	CAWSVGLAGDNEQFF	TGTGCCTGGAGTGTAGGGCTAGCGGGGGACAATGAGCAGTTCTTC
-	TRBV6-1	-	TRBJ1-2	CASSESRQVANYGYTF	TGTGCCAGCAGTGAATCCCGACAGGTGGCTAACTATGGCTACACCTTC